This T cell receptor (beta chain) is from a study of cytomegalovirus exposure and HLA in healthy donors. Notes on the study in general: Earlier findings revealed that most TCR beta V segments proved productive either about 87% or about 30% of the time. It was only CMV serostatus that was available as immune exposure information.

Each donor's status was that of a healthy bone marrow donor. The CDR3 covers 15 residues. The V end lost 9 bases, the J end lost 1 base, and 19 bases lay between the germline ends. The germline CDR1 and CDR2 sequences are MNHNS and SASEGT. As regards this clone: The antigen is not known.

Researchers ran the PCR with 60 Vbeta and 13 Jbeta primers. The method was immunoSEQ multiplex PCR; TCRdb's version includes in-frame clones alone and lacks a portion of them. The table records some 150,000 clones, roughly 88% of them present only once. The chain links TRBV6-1 to TRBJ2-7; TRBD2 might be the D (5 bases). What was sequenced was PBMCs. The sequence came from a woman under 30 in good health and CMV-seronegative. The CDR3 sequence is CASRGLAMGSYEQYF. For the CDR3, the DNA is TGTGCCAGTCGCGGACTGGCGATGGGGTCCTACGAGCAGTACTTC.